The present T cell receptor (beta chain) was sequenced within a study of T cells in tuberculosis. Study in general: This South African cohort compared adolescents with or without latent tuberculosis against adults with active tuberculosis. Study outcomes and limitations: Active tuberculosis patients had shorter CDR3-alpha; the beta difference was nonsignificant.

Some clones are missing from TCRdb's copy, which holds only in-frame ones; the method was immunoSEQ multiplex PCR. This table has fewer than 40,000 clones, around 94% appearing once. Latent tuberculosis screening used tuberculin skin test and IGRA at entry. Each donor contributed around 100,000 T cells on average, unsorted. Germline V gives CDR1 SGHAT, CDR2 FQNNGV. V was pared by 6 bases and J by 1 base, with 14 bases between. CDR3 length equals 15 residues. Notes on this clone: Its antigen is undetermined.

The TCR originated in a donor aged 10-35 years with latent tuberculosis or without tuberculosis infection. Source material: PBMCs. J is TRBJ2-3 and V is TRBV11-2; possibly TRBD1 for D (5 bases). The CDR3: CASRSQVAGTDTQYF. The CDR3 nucleotides read TGTGCCAGCAGGTCACAGGTGGCTGGCACAGATACGCAGTATTTT.